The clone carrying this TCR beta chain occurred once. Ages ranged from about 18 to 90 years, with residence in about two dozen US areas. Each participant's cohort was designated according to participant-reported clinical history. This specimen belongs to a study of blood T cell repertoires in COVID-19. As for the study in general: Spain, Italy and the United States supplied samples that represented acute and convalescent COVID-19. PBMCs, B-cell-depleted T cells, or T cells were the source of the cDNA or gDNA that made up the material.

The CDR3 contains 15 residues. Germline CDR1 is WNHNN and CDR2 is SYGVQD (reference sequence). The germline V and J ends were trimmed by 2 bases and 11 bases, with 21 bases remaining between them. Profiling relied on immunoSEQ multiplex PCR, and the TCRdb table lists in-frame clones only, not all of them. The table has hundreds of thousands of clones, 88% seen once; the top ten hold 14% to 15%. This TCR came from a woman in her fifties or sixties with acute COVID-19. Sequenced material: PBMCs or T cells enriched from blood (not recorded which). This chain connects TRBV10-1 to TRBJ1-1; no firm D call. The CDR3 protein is CASSESGGRGPSAFF. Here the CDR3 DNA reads TGCGCCAGCAGTGAGAGTGGTGGCCGAGGGCCGTCGGCTTTCTTT.